A single sample gave rise to the 8 T cell receptor beta chains below, sequenced in a study of blood T cell repertoires in COVID-19. The method was immunoSEQ multiplex PCR; TCRdb's version includes in-frame clones alone and lacks a portion of them. The sample has 300,000 to 400,000 clones; roughly 85% are singletons. Sequenced material: peripheral blood. Every receptor here comes from a human donor in a cohort sampled during active COVID-19.

Here the CDR3 DNA reads TGCAGCGTCCTTCCACAGGGCGAGTATGGCTACACCTTC. This sequence encodes CSVLPQGEYGYTF. This chain connects TRBV29-1 to TRBJ1-2, with a possible D match to TRBD1 (6 bases). Germline-derived CDR1 and CDR2 are SQVTM and ANQGSEA. The CDR3 has 13 amino acids. V lost 6 bases and J lost 5, with 16 bases in between.

The chain uses TRBV18 and TRBJ2-5, with TRBD1 as a possible D gene (5 bases). CDR3 length: 13 residues. V was trimmed by 5 bases and J by 3 bases, leaving 10 bases between them. The germline CDR1 and CDR2 sequences are KGHSH and LQKENI. This CDR3 reads CASSYSGKETQYF. The CDR3 DNA follows: TGTGCCAGCTCATACTCAGGGAAAGAGACCCAGTACTTC.

This chain's CDR3 is CASRSRPYSSYEQYF. The CDR3 coding sequence is TGTGCCAGCAGGTCCCGCCCTTATAGCTCCTACGAGCAGTACTTC. This chain connects TRBV27 to TRBJ2-7, with unresolved D. There are 15 residues in the CDR3. The ends were cut back, 6 bases at V and 0 bases at J, with 15 bases in the middle. Germline V gene lookup returns CDR1 MNHEY and CDR2 SMNVEV (reference sequence).

The chain is built from TRBV12-5 and TRBJ2-7; D perhaps matches TRBD1 (6 bases). This CDR3 contains 13 residues. Trimming took off 7 bases at V and 3 bases at J, with 13 bases between the two ends. Per the germline V gene, CDR1 is LGHNT and CDR2 is FRNRAP. The CDR3 sequence is CASAPDSLYEQYF. The CDR3 nucleotides are TGTGCTAGTGCCCCGGACAGCCTCTACGAGCAGTACTTC.

The genes are TRBV12-3 or TRBV12-4 and TRBJ2-1; 7 bases are a match to TRBD1. CDR3 size: 12 residues. J was trimmed by 9 bases and V by 6 bases; bases with no gene match: 5. The CDR3 sequence is CASRDRQGEQFF. CDR3 coding DNA: TGTGCCAGCAGGGACAGGCAGGGTGAGCAGTTCTTC.

This clone was seen more than once but under ten times. The genes are TRBV30 and TRBJ1-2, with 7 bases aligning to TRBD1. This CDR3 is built from 13 residues. J gave up 2 bases and V 3 bases, and 3 bases lay outside the gene matches. Germline V gene data show CDR1 as GTSNPN and CDR2 as SVGIG (reference sequence). Here the CDR3 DNA reads TGTGCCTGGAGCAGGGACAGCAACTATGGCTACACCTTC. Protein sequence: CAWSRDSNYGYTF.

The V and J genes are TRBV6-5 and TRBJ2-7, with D unclear. Per the germline V gene, CDR1 is MNHEY and CDR2 is SVGAGI. Trimming pared 2 bases from V and 4 bases from J, leaving 12 bases between. This CDR3 comprises 14 residues. CDR3 nucleotides: TGTGCCAGCAGTTACGGGCCAGTATGGTACGAGCAGTACTTC. It translates to CASSYGPVWYEQYF.

The genes are TRBV7-3 and TRBJ1-6; D remains unclear. With 2 bases removed from V and 1 base from J, the gap between germline ends came to 12 bases. The germline V gene has CDR1 SGHTA and CDR2 FQGTGA. CDR3 length: 17 amino acids. CDR3 amino acids: CASSLVGGRSYNSPLHF. For the CDR3, the DNA is TGTGCCAGCAGCTTAGTGGGAGGTAGATCCTATAATTCACCCCTCCACTTT.